This T cell receptor beta chain was sequenced during a study of blood T cell repertoires in COVID-19. On the study more broadly: Both acute and convalescent COVID-19 samples were obtained from the United States, Italy and Spain. PBMCs, B-cell-depleted T cells, or T cells provided the cDNA or gDNA that made up the material.

Followed longitudinally, the Seattle patients had been enrolled during active infection. The germline V gene has CDR1 MNHEY and CDR2 SMNVEV (reference sequence). The V and J ends lost 5 bases and 2 bases respectively, with 18 bases between them. CDR3 length: 17 residues. Original processing methods: Counts of nucleated cells, estimated from reference gene primer amplification, were obtained. Method: immunoSEQ multiplex PCR; TCRdb's copy keeps in-frame clones and lacks some. The DNA gave D and trimming, while V, J and clone size come from that table. The sample shows 150,000 to 200,000 clones, over 80% of them seen only once.

This TCR derives from an older woman with COVID-19, enrolled during active disease. The sequencing sample was made of peripheral blood. The V call is TRBV27, the J call TRBJ2-2; D is possibly TRBD1 (6 bases). CDR3 in DNA: TGTGCCAGCAGTCCGCTTCCCGGGACAATAAACACCGGGGAGCTGTTTTTT. Protein: CASSPLPGTINTGELFF.